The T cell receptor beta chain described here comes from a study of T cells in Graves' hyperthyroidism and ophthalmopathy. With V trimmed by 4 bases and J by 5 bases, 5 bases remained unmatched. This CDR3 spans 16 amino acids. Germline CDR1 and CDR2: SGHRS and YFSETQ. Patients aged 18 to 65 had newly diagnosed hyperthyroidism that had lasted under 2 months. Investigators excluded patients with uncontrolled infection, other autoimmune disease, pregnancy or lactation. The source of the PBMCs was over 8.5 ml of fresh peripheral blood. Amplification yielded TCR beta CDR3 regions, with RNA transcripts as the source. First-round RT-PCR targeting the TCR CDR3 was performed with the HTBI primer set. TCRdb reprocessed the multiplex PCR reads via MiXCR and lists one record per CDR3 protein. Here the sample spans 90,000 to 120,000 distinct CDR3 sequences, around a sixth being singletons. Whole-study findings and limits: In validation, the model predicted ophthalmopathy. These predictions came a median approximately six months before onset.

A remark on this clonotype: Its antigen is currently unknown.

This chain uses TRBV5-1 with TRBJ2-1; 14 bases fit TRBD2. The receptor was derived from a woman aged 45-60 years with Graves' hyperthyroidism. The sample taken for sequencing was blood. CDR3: CASSRGLAGANNEQFF. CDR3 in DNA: TGCGCCAGCAGCCGGGGACTAGCGGGAGCTAACAATGAGCAGTTCTTC.